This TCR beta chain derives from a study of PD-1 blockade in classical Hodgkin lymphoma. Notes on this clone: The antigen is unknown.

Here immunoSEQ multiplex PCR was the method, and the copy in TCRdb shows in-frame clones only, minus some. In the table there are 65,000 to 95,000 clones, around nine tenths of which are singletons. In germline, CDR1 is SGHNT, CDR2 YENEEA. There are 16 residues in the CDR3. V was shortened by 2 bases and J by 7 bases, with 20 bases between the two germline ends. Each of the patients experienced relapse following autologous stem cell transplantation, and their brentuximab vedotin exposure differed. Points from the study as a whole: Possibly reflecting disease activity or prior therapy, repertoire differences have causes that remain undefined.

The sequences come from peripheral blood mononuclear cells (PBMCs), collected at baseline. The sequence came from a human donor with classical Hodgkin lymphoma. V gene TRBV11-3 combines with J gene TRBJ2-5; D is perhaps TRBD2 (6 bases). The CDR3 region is CASSLSRRDEYRTQYF. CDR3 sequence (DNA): TGTGCCAGCAGCTTATCACGGCGGGACGAGTATCGGACCCAGTACTTC. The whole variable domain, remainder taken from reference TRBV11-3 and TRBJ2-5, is EAGVVQSPRYKIIEKKQPVAFWCNPISGHNTLYWYLQNLGQGPELLIRYENEEAVDDSQLPKDRFSAERLKGVDSTLKIQPAELGDSAVYLCASSLSRRDEYRTQYFGPGTRLLVL.